A selection of T cell receptor beta chains follows, all from one sample in a study of vaccination and CD4 T cells after COVID-19. A single record per CDR3 protein comes from TCRdb applying MiXCR to the PCR reads. The sample shows approximately 5,400 distinct CDR3 sequences, around 35% of them seen only once. These receptors have no identified antigens. Sequencing used CD4+ T cells from blood, cultured in vitro. These receptors all stem from a human donor in good health. The CDR3 runs from the conserved cysteine through the conserved F or W. Fields, in order: J gene, clone size, V gene, D gene, CDR3 protein, CDR3 DNA. D genes are given only for firm matches. Size values are once, few and many counts, or a class for expanded clones, and some rows have none.

J gene: TRBJ1-1; clone size: .; V gene: TRBV5-6; D gene: .; CDR3 protein: CASSMAANTEAFF; CDR3 DNA: TGTGCCAGCAGCATGGCGGCGAACACTGAAGCTTTCTTT
J gene: TRBJ2-4; clone size: few; V gene: TRBV7-8; D gene: TRBD2; CDR3 protein: CASSLLAGNIQYF; CDR3 DNA: TGTGCCAGCAGCTTACTAGCGGGAAACATTCAGTACTTC
J gene: TRBJ1-1; clone size: .; V gene: TRBV30; D gene: .; CDR3 protein: CAGDGNTEAFF; CDR3 DNA: TGTGCCGGTGACGGGAACACTGAAGCTTTCTTT
J gene: TRBJ1-1; clone size: few; V gene: TRBV6-2/TRBV6-3; D gene: .; CDR3 protein: CASSYRDNTEAFF; CDR3 DNA: TGTGCCAGCAGTTACCGGGACAACACTGAAGCTTTCTTT
J gene: TRBJ1-2; clone size: few; V gene: TRBV29-1; D gene: TRBD1; CDR3 protein: CSVNRDSTNYGYTF; CDR3 DNA: TGCAGCGTTAACCGGGACAGCACTAACTATGGCTACACCTTC
J gene: TRBJ2-7; clone size: few; V gene: TRBV7-9; D gene: .; CDR3 protein: CASTTSSSSEQYF; CDR3 DNA: TGTGCCAGCACCACGAGTTCCTCAAGTGAGCAGTACTTC
J gene: TRBJ1-5; clone size: few; V gene: TRBV6-2/TRBV6-3; D gene: .; CDR3 protein: CASSTYGGNQPQHF; CDR3 DNA: TGTGCCAGCAGCACCTACGGGGGCAATCAGCCCCAGCATTTT
J gene: TRBJ2-7; clone size: .; V gene: TRBV7-9; D gene: .; CDR3 protein: CASSSSKTYEQYF; CDR3 DNA: TGTGCCAGCAGCTCAAGCAAAACCTACGAGCAGTACTTC
J gene: TRBJ1-3; clone size: .; V gene: TRBV7-3; D gene: .; CDR3 protein: CASSLDMGNTIYF; CDR3 DNA: TGTGCCAGCAGCTTAGACATGGGAAACACCATATATTTT
J gene: TRBJ2-7; clone size: few; V gene: TRBV5-6; D gene: .; CDR3 protein: CASSLGAYEQYF; CDR3 DNA: TGTGCCAGCAGCTTGGGGGCTTACGAGCAGTACTTC
J gene: TRBJ2-7; clone size: .; V gene: TRBV18; D gene: .; CDR3 protein: CASSPGERNEQYF; CDR3 DNA: TGTGCCAGCTCACCGGGGGAGAGGAACGAGCAGTACTTC
J gene: TRBJ2-7; clone size: .; V gene: TRBV6-4; D gene: TRBD1; CDR3 protein: CASINGRDRAFYEQYF; CDR3 DNA: TGTGCCAGCATAAACGGCCGGGACAGGGCCTTTTACGAGCAGTACTTC
J gene: TRBJ1-5; clone size: few; V gene: TRBV7-8; D gene: .; CDR3 protein: CASSFRGNQPQHF; CDR3 DNA: TGTGCCAGCAGCTTCCGCGGAAATCAGCCCCAGCATTTT
J gene: TRBJ1-5; clone size: .; V gene: TRBV6-1; D gene: TRBD1; CDR3 protein: CASSGRQGGTFSNQPQHF; CDR3 DNA: TGTGCCAGCAGTGGAAGACAGGGGGGGACTTTTAGCAATCAGCCCCAGCATTTT
J gene: TRBJ1-5; clone size: few; V gene: TRBV11-2; D gene: .; CDR3 protein: CASSLALSNQPQHF; CDR3 DNA: TGTGCCAGCAGCTTAGCCCTTAGCAATCAGCCCCAGCATTTT
J gene: TRBJ1-1; clone size: .; V gene: TRBV2; D gene: .; CDR3 protein: CAGSVRLDTEAFF; CDR3 DNA: TGTGCCGGATCGGTGAGGTTGGACACTGAAGCTTTCTTT
J gene: TRBJ2-1; clone size: .; V gene: TRBV7-9; D gene: TRBD2; CDR3 protein: CASSSGASGGAFDEQFF; CDR3 DNA: TGTGCCAGCAGTTCGGGCGCTAGCGGGGGGGCCTTCGATGAGCAGTTCTTC
J gene: TRBJ1-2; clone size: .; V gene: TRBV7-2; D gene: TRBD1; CDR3 protein: CASSPTGGRLSGIGYTF; CDR3 DNA: TGTGCCAGCAGCCCGACAGGGGGGCGCTTGAGTGGAATTGGCTACACCTTC
J gene: TRBJ2-2; clone size: .; V gene: TRBV7-8; D gene: .; CDR3 protein: CASSLARTQGTGELFF; CDR3 DNA: TGTGCCAGCAGCTTAGCGCGCACTCAGGGGACCGGGGAGCTGTTTTTT
J gene: TRBJ1-5; clone size: few; V gene: TRBV6-5; D gene: .; CDR3 protein: CASSYRGIQPQHF; CDR3 DNA: TGTGCCAGCAGTTACAGAGGGATTCAGCCCCAGCATTTT
J gene: TRBJ1-5; clone size: few; V gene: TRBV6-1; D gene: .; CDR3 protein: CASRPADRLTQHF; CDR3 DNA: TGTGCCAGCAGACCGGCCGACAGACTAACTCAGCATTTT
J gene: TRBJ2-3; clone size: few; V gene: TRBV20-1; D gene: TRBD2; CDR3 protein: CSAPIPAGGPDTQYF; CDR3 DNA: TGCAGTGCTCCGATTCCGGCGGGGGGGCCAGATACGCAGTATTTT